This paragraph reports one TCR beta chain. Its matching antigen is unknown. Clones were sequenced by immunoSEQ multiplex PCR, and TCRdb holds only the in-frame ones, with some missing. The sample yields 120,000 or so clones, approximately 90% seen once. Trimming removed 9 bases from V and 1 base from J, with 14 bases in between. The length of the CDR3 is 14 residues. The V gene's germline CDR1 is SGDLS and CDR2 YYNGEE. This sample is drawn from a study of T cell responses to AZD1222 COVID-19 vaccine. Study-wide findings and caveats: Variant regions that are unmutated are reportedly the target of nearly half of spike-specific TCRs. The donors showed a predominance of white British ancestry and of females, with possible underestimation of clonal diversity.

Sequenced material: peripheral blood, taken on day 0 of AZD1222 vaccination. The TCR was taken from an adult in good health. This chain joins TRBV9 and TRBJ2-1, with D uncertain. As DNA, the CDR3 is TGTGCCACCTCCGTAGGGCCTTCCTACAATGAGCAGTTCTTC. Its translation is CATSVGPSYNEQFF. Full variable domain (rest looked up from reference TRBV9 and TRBJ2-1): DSGVTQTPKHLITATGQRVTLRCSPRSGDLSVYWYQQSLDQGLQFLIQYYNGEERAKGNILERFSAQQFPDLHSELNLSSLELGDSALYFCATSVGPSYNEQFFGPGTRLTVL.